A single sample gave rise to the 24 T cell receptor beta chains below, sequenced in a study of blood T cells in healthy people across ages. Combining a sample-barcoded 5' primer with a J-beta primer mix, a second PCR ran for 7 to 11 cycles. TCRdb independently ran MiXCR on the 5' RACE reads; one entry per CDR3 protein. The sample lists about 320,000 distinct CDR3 sequences; 27% were seen once. The material sequenced was blood. These TCRs come from a woman aged 70-85 years in good health.

The chain couples TRBV2 to TRBJ1-1; tentative D call: TRBD1 (6 bases). The germline gives CDR1 SNHLY, CDR2 FYNNEI. This CDR3 region has 13 residues. Trimming took 9 bases from V and 5 from J, leaving 16 bases between them. This CDR3 reads CASAWQGRTEAFF. The CDR3 region has the DNA TGTGCCAGTGCCTGGCAGGGGCGGACTGAAGCTTTCTTT.

This clonotype was found a few times. The chain uses TRBV7-2 and TRBJ1-5, with a weak D call TRBD1 (6 bases). Germline lookup yields CDR1 SGHTA and CDR2 FQGNSA. The CDR3 runs 16 residues. V lost 4 bases, J lost 1 base, and 14 bases lay in between. The CDR3 region is CASSSPGVASNQPQHF. The CDR3 bases are TGTGCCAGCAGCTCCCCAGGGGTGGCCAGCAATCAGCCCCAGCATTTT.

This clonotype has more than one count but fewer than ten. A junction boundary mismatches the germline segment, possibly from a read error. The CDR3 DNA follows: TGTGCCAGCAGCTACTCAATACCCAGCCCTATAGCCAAAAGCATTCAGTACTTC. This encodes CASSYSIPSPIAKSIQYF. The gene calls are TRBV5-6 and TRBJ2-4; D unresolved. Germline V gene lookup returns CDR1 SGHDT and CDR2 YYEEEE. The CDR3 runs to 18 residues.

V gene TRBV7-2 combines with J gene TRBJ1-2; 10 positions match TRBD1. Germline CDR1 and CDR2: SGHTA and FQGNSA. The CDR3 is made up of 16 amino acids. The ends lost 6 bases at V and 1 base at J; junction bases unmatched: 8. In DNA form, the CDR3 reads TGTGCCAGCAGTCTTAGACAGGGGGCTGGTAACTATGGCTACACCTTC. Amino acid sequence: CASSLRQGAGNYGYTF.

The chain employs TRBV20-1 and TRBJ2-5, with 14 bases that match TRBD2. V trimming: 5 bases; J trimming: 2 bases; junction bases outside the gene matches: 7. There are 16 residues in the CDR3. Germline values: CDR1 DFQATT, CDR2 SNEGSKA (reference sequence). The chain's CDR3 is CSAPGLAGASQETQYF. The CDR3 DNA reads TGCAGTGCTCCGGGACTAGCGGGAGCATCACAAGAGACCCAGTACTTC.

This clonotype was detected many times. V usage is TRBV20-1 and J usage is TRBJ2-2, with TRBD1 matching over 9 bases. J was trimmed by 6 bases and V by 2 bases; bases with no gene match: 4. CDR1 is DFQATT, CDR2 SNEGSKA, per germline (reference sequence). The CDR3 contains 14 residues. The CDR3 DNA follows: TGCAGTGCTAGACTCGACAGGGGGGCCGGGGAGCTGTTTTTT. Translating it yields CSARLDRGAGELFF.

The rearrangement joins TRBV9 to TRBJ2-1, with 7 bases fitting TRBD1. The CDR3 spans 16 residues. Losses at the gene ends were 3 bases for V and 5 bases for J; bases not matched to a gene: 11. The germline gives CDR1 SGDLS, CDR2 YYNGEE. CDR3 DNA sequence: TGTGCCAGCAGCGCCTTAATCGGGACAGCTAACAATGAGCAGTTCTTC. Protein sequence: CASSALIGTANNEQFF. The variable domain in full, completed from reference TRBV9 and TRBJ2-1, reads DSGVTQTPKHLITATGQRVTLRCSPRSGDLSVYWYQQSLDQGLQFLIQYYNGEERAKGNILERFSAQQFPDLHSELNLSSLELGDSALYFCASSALIGTANNEQFFGPGTRLTVL.

This rearrangement joins TRBV5-1 to TRBJ2-4; 7 bases fit TRBD2. Germline CDR1 reads SGHRS; CDR2 reads YFSETQ. The V and J ends lost 7 bases and 7 bases, in that order; junction bases with no gene match: 5. This CDR3 is built from 12 residues. The CDR3 region is CASSPRENIQYF. The CDR3 DNA reads TGCGCCAGCTCACCGCGGGAGAACATTCAGTACTTC.

This clonotype was detected only a few times. The V gene is TRBV5-6, the J gene TRBJ2-5; no definite D call. There are 15 residues in the CDR3. From germline, CDR1 is SGHDT and CDR2 YYEEEE. V shed 3 bases and J shed 2 bases, with 14 bases lying between them. CDR3 in amino acids: CASSSRRKTQETQYF. The CDR3 region has the DNA TGTGCCAGCAGCTCTCGACGGAAGACTCAAGAGACCCAGTACTTC. The variable domain in full, completed from reference TRBV5-6 and TRBJ2-5, reads DAGVTQSPTHLIKTRGQQVTLRCSPKSGHDTVSWYQQALGQGPQFIFQYYEEEERQRGNFPDRFSGHQFPNYSSELNVNALLLGDSALYLCASSSRRKTQETQYFGPGTRLLVL.

This clonotype was observed a single time. The rearrangement links TRBV20-1 to TRBJ1-2, with 8 bases that match TRBD1. Unmatched junction bases numbered 7, after V lost 8 bases and J lost 2 bases. CDR1 is DFQATT and CDR2 is SNEGSKA in the germline V gene (reference sequence). The CDR3 runs to 13 residues. The CDR3 region is CSSTGEVNYGYTF. In DNA form, the CDR3 reads TGCAGTTCGACAGGGGAGGTAAACTATGGCTACACCTTC.

The chain employs TRBV6-6 and TRBJ1-4; D gene unclear. The CDR3 is 14 amino acids. Trimming removed 8 bases at V and 3 bases at J, with 13 bases between. CDR1 and CDR2 from the germline V gene are MNHNY and SVGAGI (reference sequence). The CDR3 loop reads CASHAEAANEKLFF. As DNA, the CDR3 is TGTGCCAGCCATGCAGAGGCAGCTAATGAAAAACTGTTTTTT.

The chain couples TRBV5-1 to TRBJ2-5; a weak D match, TRBD2 (5 bases). The V gene lost 0 bases and the J gene lost 4 bases, with 16 bases spanning the gap. CDR3 length equals 16 residues. Germline values: CDR1 SGHRS, CDR2 YFSETQ. CDR3 amino acids: CASSLEGSWAGETQYF. The CDR3 DNA reads TGCGCCAGCAGCTTGGAAGGGAGCTGGGCCGGAGAGACCCAGTACTTC.

CDR3 amino acids: CASSRRPSTGELFF. DNA of the CDR3: TGTGCCAGCAGCCGACGGCCGAGCACCGGGGAGCTGTTTTTT. The rearrangement joins TRBV6-5 to TRBJ2-2; no reliable D call. CDR3 size: 14 residues. Germline assignment: CDR1 MNHEY and CDR2 SVGAGI. V gave up 6 bases and J gave up 4 bases, with 12 bases separating them.

The V call is TRBV28, the J call TRBJ2-6, with a tentative D call TRBD1 (5 bases). Trimming removed 3 bases from V and 0 bases from J, with 6 bases in between. The CDR3 extends over 15 amino acids. CDR1 is MDHEN and CDR2 is SYDVKM in the germline V gene. The CDR3 DNA reads TGTGCCAGCAGTTTGGACAACTCTGGGGCCAACGTCCTGACTTTC. It is translated as CASSLDNSGANVLTF.

The chain has TRBV7-2 and TRBJ2-1, with TRBD1 matching 10 bases. CDR1 and CDR2 from the germline V gene are SGHTA and FQGNSA. CDR3 length: 17 amino acids. The V and J ends lost 5 bases and 6 bases, in that order; junction bases with no gene match: 13. The CDR3 region has the DNA TGTGCCAGCAGCAGAGGGGTAGGGACAGGGGTCGGCAATGAGCAGTTCTTC. It is translated as CASSRGVGTGVGNEQFF.

The gene calls are TRBV7-3 and TRBJ2-3; 7 bases agree with TRBD2. The V and J ends lost 5 bases and 4 bases, in that order; junction bases with no gene match: 6. Germline CDR1 is SGHTA and CDR2 is FQGTGA. CDR3 length: 14 residues. The CDR3 reads CASSPGREADTQYF. The CDR3, as DNA: TGTGCCAGCAGCCCGGGGAGGGAAGCAGATACGCAGTATTTT.

The chain combines TRBV20-1 with TRBJ2-5; tentatively, D is TRBD1 (6 bases). The CDR3 totals 16 residues. CDR1 is DFQATT and CDR2 is SNEGSKA in the germline V gene (reference sequence). V dropped 0 bases and J dropped 4 bases, with 18 bases sitting between them. As DNA, the CDR3 is TGCAGTGCTAGAGATATTACAGGGTGGATTGTAGAGACCCAGTACTTC. Its translation is CSARDITGWIVETQYF.

This rearrangement joins TRBV12-3 or TRBV12-4 to TRBJ1-5, with 7 bases that match TRBD1. This CDR3 has 14 residues. J gave up 3 bases and V 4 bases, and 3 bases lay outside the gene matches. This chain's CDR3 is CASSSGQVNQPQHF. CDR3 bases: TGTGCCAGCAGTTCCGGACAGGTCAATCAGCCCCAGCATTTT.

The chain carries TRBV29-1 and TRBJ2-1; 7 bases line up with TRBD1. Germline CDR1 SQVTM, CDR2 ANQGSEA. CDR3 length: 14 residues. The J segment lost 0 bases and the V segment lost 6 bases, leaving 5 bases of the junction unmatched. This CDR3 reads CSVQQGSSYNEQFF. Here the CDR3 DNA reads TGCAGCGTCCAACAGGGGAGCTCCTACAATGAGCAGTTCTTC.

The V gene is TRBV5-1, the J gene TRBJ2-5, with D possibly TRBD1 on 6 matching bases. This CDR3 region has 15 residues. V was pared by 4 bases and J by 1 base, with 14 bases between. The germline gives CDR1 SGHRS, CDR2 YFSETQ. This CDR3 is CASSLSRTVQETQYF. The CDR3, as DNA: TGCGCCAGCAGCCTATCCCGGACAGTCCAAGAGACCCAGTACTTC.

V and J are TRBV7-2 and TRBJ2-5; 8 bases are a match to TRBD1. CDR3 length: 15 residues. Trimming cost V 3 bases and J 5 bases; bases outside gene matches: 8. CDR1 is SGHTA, CDR2 FQGNSA, per germline. The CDR3 DNA reads as TGTGCCAGCAGCTTGGTTACGACAGGGGCGGAGACCCAGTACTTC. Translating gives CASSLVTTGAETQYF.

The chain links TRBV4-3 to TRBJ2-7; 13 bases map to TRBD2. CDR3 size: 16 residues. Germline CDR1 reads LGHNA; CDR2 reads YSLEER. Trimming at V came to 0 bases and at J to 4 bases, leaving 3 bases not matched to a gene. The DNA for the CDR3 is TGCGCCAGCAGCCAAGATGGACTAGCGGGAGCGTACGAGCAGTACTTC. Its translation: CASSQDGLAGAYEQYF.

This clonotype was observed at least ten times. J is TRBJ2-1 and V is TRBV10-3, with D possibly TRBD2 on 5 matching bases. CDR1 and CDR2 (germline): ENHRY, SYGVKD. The V and J ends lost 0 bases and 4 bases respectively, with 13 bases between them. The CDR3 length is 16 residues. Here the CDR3 reads CAISESTKVTYNEQFF. CDR3 DNA: TGTGCCATCAGTGAGTCGACTAAAGTCACATACAATGAGCAGTTCTTC.

This rearrangement joins TRBV12-5 to TRBJ1-1; D perhaps matches TRBD1 (5 bases). V was pared by 7 bases and J by 6 bases, with 18 bases between. CDR1 and CDR2 from the germline V gene are LGHNT and FRNRAP. This CDR3 is 14 amino acids long. The CDR3 here is CASDLSLRGAEAFF. CDR3 sequence (DNA): TGTGCTAGTGACCTTTCTTTGCGGGGCGCTGAAGCTTTCTTT.